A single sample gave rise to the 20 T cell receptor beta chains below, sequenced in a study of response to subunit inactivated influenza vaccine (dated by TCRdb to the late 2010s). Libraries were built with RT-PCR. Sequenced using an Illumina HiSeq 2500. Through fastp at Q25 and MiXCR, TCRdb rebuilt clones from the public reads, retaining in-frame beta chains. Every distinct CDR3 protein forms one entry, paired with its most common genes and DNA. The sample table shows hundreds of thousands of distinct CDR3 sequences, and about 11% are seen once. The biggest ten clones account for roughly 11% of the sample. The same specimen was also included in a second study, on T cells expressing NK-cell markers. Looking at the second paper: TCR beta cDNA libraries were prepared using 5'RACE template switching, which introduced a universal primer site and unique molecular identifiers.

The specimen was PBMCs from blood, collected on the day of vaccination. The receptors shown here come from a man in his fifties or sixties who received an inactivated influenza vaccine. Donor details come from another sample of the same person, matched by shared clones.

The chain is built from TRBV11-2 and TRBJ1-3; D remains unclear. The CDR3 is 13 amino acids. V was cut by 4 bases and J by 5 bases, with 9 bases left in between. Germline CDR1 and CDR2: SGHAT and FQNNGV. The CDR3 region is CASSSPRRNTIYF. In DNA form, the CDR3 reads TGTGCCAGCAGCTCCCCCCGGAGAAACACCATATATTTT.

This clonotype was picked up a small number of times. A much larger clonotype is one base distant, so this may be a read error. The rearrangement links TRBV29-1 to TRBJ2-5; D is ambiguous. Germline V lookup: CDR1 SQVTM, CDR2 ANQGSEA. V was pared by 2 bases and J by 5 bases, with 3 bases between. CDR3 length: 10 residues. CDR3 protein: CSVEMETQYF. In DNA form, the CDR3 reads TGCAGCGTTGAAATGGAGACCCAGTACTTC. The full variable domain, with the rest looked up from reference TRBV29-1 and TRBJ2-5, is SAVISQKPSRDICQRGTSLTIQCQVDSQVTMMFWYRQQPGQSLTLIATANQGSEATYESGFVIDKFPISRPNLTFSTLTVSNMSPEDSSIYLCSVEMETQYFGPGTRLLVL.

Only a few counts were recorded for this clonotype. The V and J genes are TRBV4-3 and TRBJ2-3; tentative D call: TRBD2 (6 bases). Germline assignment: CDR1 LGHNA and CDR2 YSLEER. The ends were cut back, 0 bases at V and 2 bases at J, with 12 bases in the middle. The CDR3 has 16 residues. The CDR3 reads CASSQDRRVTTDTQYF. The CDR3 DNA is TGCGCCAGCAGCCAAGACCGGAGGGTTACCACAGATACGCAGTATTTT.

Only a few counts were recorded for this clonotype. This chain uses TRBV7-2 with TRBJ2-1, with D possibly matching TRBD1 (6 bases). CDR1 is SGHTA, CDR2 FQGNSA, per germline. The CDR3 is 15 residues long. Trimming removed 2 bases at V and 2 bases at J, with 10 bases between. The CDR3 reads CASSLRRGAYNEQFF. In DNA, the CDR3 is TGTGCCAGCAGCTTACGCAGGGGCGCCTACAATGAGCAGTTCTTC. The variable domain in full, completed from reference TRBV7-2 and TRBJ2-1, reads GAGVSQSPSNKVTEKGKDVELRCDPISGHTALYWYRQSLGQGLEFLIYFQGNSAPDKSGLPSDRFSAERTGGSVSTLTIQRTQQEDSAVYLCASSLRRGAYNEQFFGPGTRLTVL.

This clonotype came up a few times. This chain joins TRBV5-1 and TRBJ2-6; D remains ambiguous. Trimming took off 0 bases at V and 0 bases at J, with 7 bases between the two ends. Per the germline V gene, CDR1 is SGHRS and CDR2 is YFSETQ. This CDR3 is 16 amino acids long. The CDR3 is CASSLDGSSGANVLTF. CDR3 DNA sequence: TGCGCCAGCAGCTTGGACGGAAGCTCTGGGGCCAACGTCCTGACTTTC.

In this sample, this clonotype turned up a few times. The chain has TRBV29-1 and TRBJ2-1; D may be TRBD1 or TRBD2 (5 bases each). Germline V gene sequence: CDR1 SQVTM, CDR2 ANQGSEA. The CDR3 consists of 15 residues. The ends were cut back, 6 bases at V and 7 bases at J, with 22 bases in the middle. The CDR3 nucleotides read TGCAGCGTGCCTTTGGGACCACCCCCGGGGAATGAGCAGTTCTTC. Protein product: CSVPLGPPPGNEQFF.

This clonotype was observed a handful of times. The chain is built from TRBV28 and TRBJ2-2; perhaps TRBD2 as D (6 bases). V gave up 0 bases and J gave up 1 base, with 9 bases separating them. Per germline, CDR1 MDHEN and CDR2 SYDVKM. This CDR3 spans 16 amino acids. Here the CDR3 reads CASSLWEGRNTGELFF. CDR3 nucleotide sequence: TGTGCCAGCAGTTTATGGGAGGGAAGGAACACCGGGGAGCTGTTTTTT.

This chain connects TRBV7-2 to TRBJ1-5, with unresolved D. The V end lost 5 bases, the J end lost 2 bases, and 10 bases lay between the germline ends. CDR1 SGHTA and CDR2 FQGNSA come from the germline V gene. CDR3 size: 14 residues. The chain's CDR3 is CASSALVGNQPQHF. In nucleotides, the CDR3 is TGTGCCAGCAGCGCCTTAGTGGGCAATCAGCCCCAGCATTTT.

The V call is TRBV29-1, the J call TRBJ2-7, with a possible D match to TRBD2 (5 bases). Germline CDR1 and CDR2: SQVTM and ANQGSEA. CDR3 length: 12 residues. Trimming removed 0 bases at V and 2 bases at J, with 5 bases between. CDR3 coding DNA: TGCAGCGTTGAAGACGGGACCTACGAGCAGTACTTC. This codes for CSVEDGTYEQYF.

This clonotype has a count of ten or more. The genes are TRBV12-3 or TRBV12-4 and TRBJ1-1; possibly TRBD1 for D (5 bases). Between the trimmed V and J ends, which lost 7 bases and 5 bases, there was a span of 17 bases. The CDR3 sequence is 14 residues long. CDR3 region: CASTTDSRFTEAFF. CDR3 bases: TGTGCCAGCACCACAGACAGTAGGTTTACTGAAGCTTTCTTT.

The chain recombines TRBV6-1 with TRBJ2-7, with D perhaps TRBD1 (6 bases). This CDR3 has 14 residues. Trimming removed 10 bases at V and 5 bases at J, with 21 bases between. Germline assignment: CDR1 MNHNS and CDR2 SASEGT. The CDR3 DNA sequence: TGTGCCATCCGGGACACAAGTCCCCCCCACGAGCAGTACTTC. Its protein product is CAIRDTSPPHEQYF.

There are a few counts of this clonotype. The CDR3: CASSFQGAGANVLTF. CDR3 DNA: TGCGCCAGCAGTTTCCAGGGGGCTGGGGCCAACGTCCTGACTTTC. The chain joins TRBV5-1 to TRBJ2-6; 7 nucleotides line up with TRBD1. V was pared by 5 bases and J by 2 bases, with 4 bases of the junction left unmatched. Looked up from germline, CDR1 is SGHRS and CDR2 is YFSETQ. The CDR3 runs to 15 residues.

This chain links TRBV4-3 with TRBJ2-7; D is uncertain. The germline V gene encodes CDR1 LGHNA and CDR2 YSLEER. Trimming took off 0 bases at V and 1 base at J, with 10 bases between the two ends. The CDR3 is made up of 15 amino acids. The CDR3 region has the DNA TGCGCCAGCAGCCAAGAGCTTGGCAGGTCCTACGAGCAGTACTTC. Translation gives CASSQELGRSYEQYF.

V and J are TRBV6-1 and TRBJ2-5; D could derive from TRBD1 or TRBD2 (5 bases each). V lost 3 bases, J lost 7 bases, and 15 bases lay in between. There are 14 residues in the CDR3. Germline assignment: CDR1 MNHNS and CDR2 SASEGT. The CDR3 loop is CASSESRDRGTQYF. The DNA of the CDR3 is TGTGCCAGCAGTGAGAGTCGGGACCGCGGGACCCAGTACTTC.

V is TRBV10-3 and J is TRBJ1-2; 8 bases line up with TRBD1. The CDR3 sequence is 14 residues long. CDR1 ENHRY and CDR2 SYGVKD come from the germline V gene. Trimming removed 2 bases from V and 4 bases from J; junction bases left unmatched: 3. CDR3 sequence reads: CAISELDRGYGYTF. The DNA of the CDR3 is TGTGCCATCAGTGAGCTCGACAGGGGCTATGGCTACACCTTC.

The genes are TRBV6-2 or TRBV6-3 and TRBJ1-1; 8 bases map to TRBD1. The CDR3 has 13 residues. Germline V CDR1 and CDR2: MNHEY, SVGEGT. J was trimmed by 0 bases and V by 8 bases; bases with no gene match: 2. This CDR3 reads CASGDRMNTEAFF. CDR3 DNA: TGTGCCAGCGGGGACAGGATGAACACTGAAGCTTTCTTT.

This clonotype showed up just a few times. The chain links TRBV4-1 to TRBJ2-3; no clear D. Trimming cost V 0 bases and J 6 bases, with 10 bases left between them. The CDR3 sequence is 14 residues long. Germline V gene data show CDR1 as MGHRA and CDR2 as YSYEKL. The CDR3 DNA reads TGCGCCAGCAGCCAAGAGGCCGTCCGCGATACGCAGTATTTT. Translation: CASSQEAVRDTQYF.

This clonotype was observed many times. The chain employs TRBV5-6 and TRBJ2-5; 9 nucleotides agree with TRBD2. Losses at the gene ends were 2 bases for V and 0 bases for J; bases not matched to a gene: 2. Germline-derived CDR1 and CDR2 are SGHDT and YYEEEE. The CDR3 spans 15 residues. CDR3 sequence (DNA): TGTGCCAGCAGCTTCGCGGGAGGGTACCAAGAGACCCAGTACTTC. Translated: CASSFAGGYQETQYF.

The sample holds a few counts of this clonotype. In DNA form, the CDR3 reads TGTGCCAGCAGTTTATTTCGACAGACCTACGAGCAGTACTTC. Protein product: CASSLFRQTYEQYF. The genes are TRBV12-3 or TRBV12-4 and TRBJ2-7; tentatively, D is TRBD1 (5 bases). V lost 2 bases to trimming and J lost 2 bases, with 10 bases between them. The CDR3 is made up of 14 amino acids.

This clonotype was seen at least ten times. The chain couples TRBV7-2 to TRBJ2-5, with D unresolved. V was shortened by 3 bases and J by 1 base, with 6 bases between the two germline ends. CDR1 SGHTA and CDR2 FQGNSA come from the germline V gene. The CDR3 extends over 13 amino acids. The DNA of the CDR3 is TGTGCCAGCAGCTTTTCCAGCCAAGAGACCCAGTACTTC. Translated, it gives CASSFSSQETQYF.